The 13 T cell receptor beta chains listed next were all sequenced from one sample in a study of T cells in Graves' hyperthyroidism and ophthalmopathy. Researchers amplified the TCR beta CDR3 regions from RNA transcripts. RT-PCR in the first round (using the HTBI primer set) targeted the TCR CDR3. TCRdb independently ran MiXCR on the multiplex PCR reads; one entry per CDR3 protein. The sample consists of hundreds of thousands of distinct CDR3 sequences, roughly 15% of them appearing once. The sample comprised blood. These receptors were collected from a woman in her forties with Graves' ophthalmopathy.

The chain carries TRBV7-6 and TRBJ2-4, with D unclear. Germline CDR1 reads SGHVS; CDR2 reads FNYEAQ. The CDR3 is 11 amino acids. The germline V and J ends were trimmed by 5 bases and 8 bases, with 7 bases remaining between them. In nucleotides, the CDR3 is TGTGCCAGCAGCCCCGGCCACATTCAGTACTTC. Amino acid sequence: CASSPGHIQYF. Full variable domain (outside the CDR3, taken from reference TRBV7-6 and TRBJ2-4): GAGVSQSPRYKVTKRGQDVALRCDPISGHVSLYWYRQALGQGPEFLTYFNYEAQQDKSGLPNDRFSAERPEGSISTLTIQRTEQRDSAMYRCASSPGHIQYFGAGTRLSVL.

The gene calls are TRBV7-8 and TRBJ2-7; 8 bases line up with TRBD2. Germline CDR1 SGHVS, CDR2 FQNEAQ. The CDR3 contains 15 residues. The V and J ends lost 3 bases and 4 bases, in that order; junction bases with no gene match: 8. CDR3 sequence: CASSLVREGQYEQYF. CDR3 DNA: TGTGCCAGCAGCTTGGTCCGGGAGGGCCAATACGAGCAGTACTTC.

This clonotype appeared many times. The chain employs TRBV15 and TRBJ1-5; D unresolved. This CDR3 has 15 amino acids. V was cut by 8 bases and J by 0 bases, with 14 bases left in between. The germline V gene has CDR1 LNHNV and CDR2 YYDKDF (reference sequence). CDR3 loop: CATGLRTPSNQPQHF. CDR3 coding DNA: TGTGCCACCGGCCTTAGGACGCCTAGCAATCAGCCCCAGCATTTT.

This clonotype was detected ten times or more. The rearrangement joins TRBV6-5 to TRBJ1-1; D is unclear. The V gene's germline CDR1 is MNHEY and CDR2 SVGAGI. The CDR3 consists of 15 residues. Trimming left V 0 bases short and J 1 base short, with 9 bases between. The CDR3 DNA reads TGTGCCAGCAGTTACTCGAATTCAGGGAACACTGAAGCTTTCTTT. This codes for CASSYSNSGNTEAFF.

Ten or more counts support this clonotype. This chain links TRBV29-1 with TRBJ2-5, with 7 nucleotides matching TRBD1. Germline CDR1 SQVTM, CDR2 ANQGSEA. V lost 6 bases and J lost 5; bases outside the gene matches: 6. This CDR3 has 12 amino acids. CDR3 sequence reads: CSVRQGGETQYF. In DNA form, the CDR3 reads TGCAGCGTAAGACAGGGTGGGGAGACCCAGTACTTC.

To note about this clonotype: A much larger clone lies a single base off, so this may be a read error. The rearrangement joins TRBV28 to TRBJ2-7; 8 bases align to TRBD1. Germline values: CDR1 MDHEN, CDR2 SYDVKM. V trimming: 8 bases; J trimming: 1 base; junction bases outside the gene matches: 16. This CDR3 has 17 amino acids. Here the CDR3 DNA reads TGTGCCAGCTTGCCATCGATTCAGGGGGCGGCTTCCTACGAGCAGTACTTC. Its protein is CASLPSIQGAASYEQYF.

This clonotype was observed at least ten times. The J gene is TRBJ1-5, the V gene TRBV6-1; TRBD1 matches 9 bases. The V and J ends lost 6 bases and 3 bases, in that order; junction bases with no gene match: 3. Per germline, CDR1 MNHNS and CDR2 SASEGT. This CDR3 is 14 amino acids long. CDR3 region: CASRGQGYNQPQHF. The CDR3 bases are TGTGCCAGCAGGGGACAGGGCTACAATCAGCCCCAGCATTTT.

The count of this clonotype is one. The rearrangement uses TRBV27 and TRBJ1-1; perhaps TRBD1 as D (6 bases). The CDR3 has 14 amino acids. V was clipped by 4 bases and J by 5 bases, with 14 bases between them. The germline CDR1 and CDR2 sequences are MNHEY and SMNVEV (reference sequence). In nucleotides, the CDR3 is TGTGCCAGCAGTTCCAACAGGGTTCGGACTGAAGCTTTCTTT. Translated, it gives CASSSNRVRTEAFF.

This clonotype was counted many times. V is TRBV2 and J is TRBJ1-5; D ambiguous. The CDR3 is made up of 13 amino acids. Between the trimmed V and J ends, which lost 2 bases and 6 bases, there was a span of 8 bases. Looked up from germline, CDR1 is SNHLY and CDR2 is FYNNEI. This chain's CDR3 is CASSEYGTQPQHF. Here the CDR3 DNA reads TGTGCCAGCAGTGAATACGGAACTCAGCCCCAGCATTTT.

This clonotype was seen many times. V gene TRBV12-3 or TRBV12-4 combines with J gene TRBJ1-5, with TRBD1 identical over 7 bases. J lost 6 bases, V lost 8 bases, and 7 bases had no gene match. The CDR3 spans 13 residues. CDR3 protein: CASGGPGGQPQHF. The CDR3 DNA reads as TGTGCCAGCGGAGGGCCAGGGGGTCAGCCCCAGCATTTT.

V usage is TRBV11-2 and J usage is TRBJ2-1, with D possibly TRBD1 on 6 matching bases. The germline V gene encodes CDR1 SGHAT and CDR2 FQNNGV. CDR3 length equals 15 residues. Trimming took 0 bases from V and 4 from J, leaving 10 bases between them. CDR3 protein: CASSLDRGRYNEQFF. CDR3 in DNA: TGTGCCAGCAGCTTAGACAGGGGAAGATACAATGAGCAGTTCTTC.

This clonotype was counted many times. It is unclear where the CDR3 begins or ends on the DNA, so no DNA is shown, and the CDR3 is as TCRdb lists it. The rearrangement uses TRBV28 and TRBJ1-2. The CDR3 is 11 residues long, ends included. Germline CDR1 reads MDHEN; CDR2 reads SYDVKM. The CDR3 reads CASSSSEGYTF.

This clonotype was seen many times. This chain uses TRBV6-2 or TRBV6-3 with TRBJ2-7; D may be TRBD2 (6 bases). Per germline, CDR1 MNHEY and CDR2 SVGEGT. The CDR3 sequence is 11 residues long. Here the CDR3 reads CAGGNPYEQYF. The CDR3 bases are TGTGCAGGCGGGAACCCCTACGAGCAGTACTTC.